This record covers a single T cell receptor (beta chain). At one end, the junction sequence differs from germline, possibly due to a read error. The treatment denotes: roughly 19 received Ad26.COV2.S at low or high dose, single or two shots; about 5 received placebo; per-sample allocation not given. Sampling happened 63 days after the first vaccine or placebo injection. The data are from a study of Ad26.COV2.S vaccination and SARS-CoV-2 variants. Germline CDR1 reads SQVTM; CDR2 reads ANQGSEA. This CDR3 contains 13 residues. Only in-frame clones appear in the TCRdb table, and some are missing; sequencing was by immunoSEQ multiplex PCR. The table records about 350,000 clones, roughly nine tenths of them present only once.

The chain uses TRBV29-1 and TRBJ1-3; 7 bases match TRBD1. The sequencing here drew on peripheral blood, taken in a trial of Ad26.COV2.S vaccine versus placebo. The receptor comes from a person between 18 and 65 years old who received the Ad26.COV2.S COVID-19 vaccine or a placebo. The CDR3 DNA reads TGCAGCGTGGAAGACAGGGTTGGAAACACCATATATTTT. It yields the protein CSVEDRVGNTIYF.